A selection of T cell receptor beta chains follows, all from one sample in a study of T cell repertoires in cytomegalovirus infection. TCRdb independently ran MiXCR on the reads; one entry per CDR3 protein. This table has approximately 250,000 distinct CDR3 sequences, over 9% appearing once. The sample was PBMCs. The receptors were sampled from a human donor in good health (CMV status not recorded). Some clones in this sample may be carry-over from other donors' samples. The CDR3 runs from the conserved cysteine through the conserved F or W. Each record gives: clone size, J gene, V gene, D gene, CDR3 protein, CDR3 DNA. A D gene is named only where the DNA matches it firmly. Size values are once, few and many counts, or a class for expanded clones, and some rows have none.

clone_size: few
j_call: TRBJ2-6
v_call: TRBV4-3
d_call: -
cdr3_aa: CASSQGVPSGANVLTF
cdr3_nt: TGCGCCAGCAGCCAAGGGGTTCCGTCTGGGGCCAACGTCCTGACTTTC

clone_size: -
j_call: TRBJ2-1
v_call: TRBV12-3/TRBV12-4
d_call: -
cdr3_aa: CASSLPISEQFF
cdr3_nt: TGTGCCAGCAGTCTCCCCATTAGCGAGCAGTTCTTC

clone_size: many
j_call: TRBJ1-2
v_call: TRBV7-2
d_call: TRBD1
cdr3_aa: CASSFTWTGELGYTF
cdr3_nt: TGTGCCAGCAGCTTTACCTGGACAGGGGAACTTGGCTACACCTTC

clone_size: few
j_call: TRBJ1-4
v_call: TRBV9
d_call: TRBD1
cdr3_aa: CASSHRTGNNEKLFF
cdr3_nt: TGTGCCAGCAGCCACCGGACAGGGAATAATGAAAAACTGTTTTTT

clone_size: many
j_call: TRBJ2-5
v_call: TRBV2
d_call: TRBD2
cdr3_aa: CASRALVAGEGQYF
cdr3_nt: TGTGCCAGCAGGGCCCTCGTAGCGGGAGAAGGCCAGTACTTC

clone_size: many
j_call: TRBJ2-3
v_call: TRBV7-7
d_call: TRBD2
cdr3_aa: CASSLTAGDQDTQYF
cdr3_nt: TGTGCCAGCAGCTTAACGGCGGGAGACCAAGATACGCAGTATTTT

clone_size: many
j_call: TRBJ1-2
v_call: TRBV12-3/TRBV12-4
d_call: -
cdr3_aa: CASSLSSYGYTF
cdr3_nt: TGTGCCAGCAGTTTATCATCCTATGGCTACACCTTC

clone_size: few
j_call: TRBJ1-1
v_call: TRBV11-3
d_call: -
cdr3_aa: CATGRGAEAFF
cdr3_nt: TGTGCCACTGGACGAGGGGCTGAAGCTTTCTTT

clone_size: many
j_call: TRBJ2-1
v_call: TRBV7-2
d_call: -
cdr3_aa: CASSLARGSSYNEQFF
cdr3_nt: TGTGCCAGCAGCTTAGCCCGGGGGAGCTCCTACAATGAGCAGTTCTTC

clone_size: many
j_call: TRBJ1-1
v_call: TRBV6-2/TRBV6-3
d_call: -
cdr3_aa: CASREVGTEAFF
cdr3_nt: TGTGCCAGCAGAGAGGTGGGAACTGAAGCTTTCTTT

clone_size: -
j_call: TRBJ1-2
v_call: TRBV12-3/TRBV12-4
d_call: TRBD1
cdr3_aa: CASSFSGGAEIDGYTF
cdr3_nt: TGTGCCAGCAGTTTTTCAGGGGGCGCTGAAATCGATGGCTACACCTTC

clone_size: -
j_call: TRBJ2-7
v_call: TRBV20-1
d_call: -
cdr3_aa: CSAPRRGLEQYF
cdr3_nt: TGCAGTGCCCCGAGGAGGGGGCTCGAGCAGTACTTC

clone_size: -
j_call: TRBJ2-4
v_call: TRBV3-1
d_call: -
cdr3_aa: CASSQVPSDIQYF
cdr3_nt: TGTGCCAGCAGCCAAGTGCCCTCGGACATTCAGTACTTC

clone_size: many
j_call: TRBJ1-1
v_call: TRBV7-2
d_call: -
cdr3_aa: CASSTGTTSSEAFF
cdr3_nt: TGTGCCAGCAGCACCGGGACGACTTCTTCTGAAGCTTTCTTT

clone_size: many
j_call: TRBJ2-2
v_call: TRBV7-2
d_call: -
cdr3_aa: CASSPGLRNTGELFF
cdr3_nt: TGTGCCAGCAGCCCGGGACTCCGGAACACCGGGGAGCTGTTTTTT

clone_size: few
j_call: TRBJ2-5
v_call: TRBV29-1
d_call: -
cdr3_aa: CSGGPRSRGETQYF
cdr3_nt: TGCAGCGGTGGGCCCAGGAGTAGGGGAGAGACCCAGTACTTC

clone_size: few
j_call: TRBJ1-4
v_call: TRBV28
d_call: -
cdr3_aa: CASSLVGSNEKLFF
cdr3_nt: TGTGCCAGCAGTTTAGTAGGGTCTAATGAAAAACTGTTTTTT

clone_size: many
j_call: TRBJ2-7
v_call: TRBV6-1
d_call: -
cdr3_aa: CASSQNGGTGHF
cdr3_nt: TGTGCCAGCAGCCAAAACGGAGGGACGGGGCACTTC

clone_size: many
j_call: TRBJ2-3
v_call: TRBV7-3
d_call: -
cdr3_aa: CASSPQAGPLRTDTQYF
cdr3_nt: TGTGCCAGCAGCCCCCAAGCGGGTCCGCTGCGCACAGATACGCAGTATTTT

clone_size: many
j_call: TRBJ2-2
v_call: TRBV6-1
d_call: TRBD1
cdr3_aa: CASSKDRVTPNTGELFF
cdr3_nt: TGTGCCAGCAGCAAAGACAGGGTGACACCAAACACCGGGGAGCTGTTTTTT

clone_size: -
j_call: TRBJ2-5
v_call: TRBV5-1
d_call: TRBD2
cdr3_aa: CASSGGLAAQETQYF
cdr3_nt: TGCGCCAGCAGCGGAGGACTAGCCGCCCAAGAGACCCAGTACTTC

clone_size: few
j_call: TRBJ2-6
v_call: TRBV29-1
d_call: -
cdr3_aa: CSVEASGAGANVLTF
cdr3_nt: TGCAGCGTTGAAGCATCAGGGGCTGGGGCCAACGTCCTGACTTTC

clone_size: few
j_call: TRBJ2-1
v_call: TRBV6-4
d_call: TRBD1
cdr3_aa: CASRRGTASYNEQFF
cdr3_nt: TGTGCCAGCAGAAGGGGGACAGCTTCCTACAATGAGCAGTTCTTC

clone_size: few
j_call: TRBJ1-2
v_call: TRBV14
d_call: -
cdr3_aa: CASSPYRIPGYGYTF
cdr3_nt: TGTGCCAGCAGCCCCTACAGGATCCCCGGCTATGGCTACACCTTC

clone_size: many
j_call: TRBJ2-5
v_call: TRBV7-3
d_call: TRBD2
cdr3_aa: CASSAGTRNQETQYF
cdr3_nt: TGTGCCAGCAGCGCCGGGACTAGGAACCAAGAGACCCAGTACTTC

clone_size: -
j_call: TRBJ1-1
v_call: TRBV2
d_call: -
cdr3_aa: CASSEQGGGAFF
cdr3_nt: TGTGCCAGCAGTGAACAGGGTGGTGGAGCTTTCTTT

clone_size: -
j_call: TRBJ1-4
v_call: TRBV5-5
d_call: TRBD1
cdr3_aa: CASSFGTDGEKLFF
cdr3_nt: TGTGCCAGCAGCTTTGGGACAGATGGCGAAAAACTGTTTTTT

clone_size: -
j_call: TRBJ1-5
v_call: TRBV20-1
d_call: -
cdr3_aa: CSARDRLTESYSNQPQHF
cdr3_nt: TGCAGTGCTAGAGATCGCTTGACAGAAAGCTATAGCAATCAGCCCCAGCATTTT

clone_size: many
j_call: TRBJ1-2
v_call: TRBV7-2
d_call: -
cdr3_aa: CASSLATDGYTF
cdr3_nt: TGTGCCAGCAGCTTAGCCACTGATGGCTACACCTTC

clone_size: many
j_call: TRBJ1-1
v_call: TRBV7-2
d_call: -
cdr3_aa: CASSFPPNTEAFF
cdr3_nt: TGTGCCAGCAGCTTCCCTCCTAACACTGAAGCTTTCTTT

clone_size: few
j_call: TRBJ1-1
v_call: TRBV2
d_call: -
cdr3_aa: CASLGSTEAFF
cdr3_nt: TGTGCCAGCCTGGGGAGCACTGAAGCTTTCTTT

clone_size: few
j_call: TRBJ2-3
v_call: TRBV2
d_call: -
cdr3_aa: CASSPTHRLGTQYF
cdr3_nt: TGTGCCAGCAGCCCGACACACAGGCTCGGTACGCAGTATTTT

clone_size: -
j_call: TRBJ2-3
v_call: TRBV29-1
d_call: -
cdr3_aa: CSVVISGTDTQYF
cdr3_nt: TGCAGCGTCGTAATTAGTGGCACAGATACGCAGTATTTT

clone_size: many
j_call: TRBJ1-6
v_call: TRBV7-2
d_call: -
cdr3_aa: CASSPTSGGSSPLHF
cdr3_nt: TGTGCCAGCAGCCCAACATCCGGGGGGTCTTCACCCCTCCACTTT

clone_size: -
j_call: TRBJ2-7
v_call: TRBV29-1
d_call: TRBD2
cdr3_aa: CSVRTSAYEQYF
cdr3_nt: TGCAGCGTTCGGACTAGCGCCTACGAGCAGTACTTC

clone_size: many
j_call: TRBJ2-3
v_call: TRBV7-2
d_call: -
cdr3_aa: CASSPGGSADTQYF
cdr3_nt: TGTGCCAGCAGCCCAGGGGGGAGCGCAGATACGCAGTATTTT

clone_size: many
j_call: TRBJ2-1
v_call: TRBV7-2
d_call: TRBD1
cdr3_aa: CASSFDRVNEQFF
cdr3_nt: TGTGCCAGCAGCTTCGACAGGGTGAATGAGCAGTTCTTC

clone_size: few
j_call: TRBJ2-6
v_call: TRBV5-6
d_call: -
cdr3_aa: CASSSTGNPGANVLTF
cdr3_nt: TGTGCCAGCAGCTCCACGGGGAATCCCGGGGCCAACGTCCTGACTTTC

clone_size: many
j_call: TRBJ2-1
v_call: TRBV11-1
d_call: -
cdr3_aa: CASSFGVAANNEQFF
cdr3_nt: TGTGCCAGCAGCTTCGGAGTAGCAGCCAACAATGAGCAGTTCTTC

clone_size: many
j_call: TRBJ1-1
v_call: TRBV29-1
d_call: -
cdr3_aa: CSVEGTAKGTEAFF
cdr3_nt: TGCAGCGTTGAAGGGACGGCCAAGGGCACTGAAGCTTTCTTT

clone_size: many
j_call: TRBJ2-2
v_call: TRBV7-2
d_call: TRBD2
cdr3_aa: CASSLDPHRGGGELFF
cdr3_nt: TGTGCCAGCAGCTTAGATCCGCATCGGGGGGGCGGGGAGCTGTTTTTT

clone_size: many
j_call: TRBJ2-1
v_call: TRBV7-2
d_call: TRBD1
cdr3_aa: CASSLEEGQGFYNEQFF
cdr3_nt: TGTGCCAGCAGCTTAGAGGAGGGACAGGGATTCTACAATGAGCAGTTCTTC

clone_size: -
j_call: TRBJ2-5
v_call: TRBV7-2
d_call: -
cdr3_aa: CASSFGRGGGGEPQYF
cdr3_nt: TGTGCCAGCAGCTTTGGAAGGGGGGGGGGGGGGGAGCCCCAGTACTTC

clone_size: -
j_call: TRBJ2-6
v_call: TRBV3-1
d_call: -
cdr3_aa: CASSHRAGANVLTF
cdr3_nt: TGTGCCAGCAGCCACAGGGCTGGGGCCAACGTCCTGACTTTC

clone_size: many
j_call: TRBJ1-2
v_call: TRBV11-2
d_call: -
cdr3_aa: CASSLGGVYGYTF
cdr3_nt: TGTGCCAGCAGCTTAGGAGGCGTCTATGGCTACACCTTC

clone_size: -
j_call: TRBJ1-1
v_call: TRBV29-1
d_call: -
cdr3_aa: CSVSESEAFF
cdr3_nt: TGCAGCGTGTCAGAGTCTGAAGCTTTCTTT

clone_size: few
j_call: TRBJ2-1
v_call: TRBV5-1
d_call: -
cdr3_aa: CASSSGAKQDEQFF
cdr3_nt: TGCGCCAGCAGCTCGGGAGCCAAGCAGGATGAGCAGTTCTTC

clone_size: few
j_call: TRBJ1-1
v_call: TRBV12-3/TRBV12-4
d_call: -
cdr3_aa: CASSFTGRAEAFF
cdr3_nt: TGTGCCAGCAGTTTTACGGGGAGGGCTGAAGCTTTCTTT

clone_size: many
j_call: TRBJ1-2
v_call: TRBV7-2
d_call: -
cdr3_aa: CASSLSPAEGYGYTF
cdr3_nt: TGTGCCAGCAGCTTAAGTCCAGCTGAAGGCTATGGCTACACCTTC

clone_size: many
j_call: TRBJ1-1
v_call: TRBV28
d_call: -
cdr3_aa: CASSAPGNTEAFF
cdr3_nt: TGTGCCAGCAGTGCTCCGGGGAACACTGAAGCTTTCTTT

clone_size: -
j_call: TRBJ2-7
v_call: TRBV5-6
d_call: -
cdr3_aa: CASSLVSRAYEQYF
cdr3_nt: TGTGCCAGCAGCTTGGTTTCTCGTGCCTACGAGCAGTACTTC

clone_size: few
j_call: TRBJ1-1
v_call: TRBV27
d_call: TRBD1
cdr3_aa: CASSSGTGGFTEAFF
cdr3_nt: TGTGCCAGCAGTTCCGGGACAGGGGGCTTCACTGAAGCTTTCTTT

clone_size: many
j_call: TRBJ2-7
v_call: TRBV28
d_call: -
cdr3_aa: CASSPPGPGHLLLYEQYF
cdr3_nt: TGTGCCAGCAGTCCGCCGGGGCCGGGACACCTTCTCCTTTACGAGCAGTACTTC

clone_size: many
j_call: TRBJ1-1
v_call: TRBV19
d_call: TRBD1
cdr3_aa: CASSGRTGEAFF
cdr3_nt: TGTGCCAGTAGTGGTCGGACAGGCGAAGCTTTCTTT

clone_size: few
j_call: TRBJ2-7
v_call: TRBV2
d_call: -
cdr3_aa: CASSSGSLAYEQYF
cdr3_nt: TGTGCCAGCAGTTCGGGTTCCCTGGCCTACGAGCAGTACTTC